The entry that follows covers one T cell receptor beta chain sequence. Germline V gives CDR1 MNHNY, CDR2 SVGAGI (reference sequence). The CDR3 runs 11 residues. Trimming removed 6 bases from V and 6 bases from J, with 8 bases in between. Source study methods: Amplification from reference gene primers served as the basis for estimated nucleated cell counts. Assay: immunoSEQ multiplex PCR; the TCRdb copy retains only in-frame clones and omits some. V, J and clone size derive from that table, while D and trimming were established from the DNA sequence. Counted here are some 70,000 clones, approximately 90% occurring once; the ten biggest clones make up 6.7%. The data stem from a study of blood T cell repertoires in COVID-19. Study-level information: Some COVID-19 samples were acute and others convalescent; all came from the United States, Italy and Spain. The analysed material was cDNA or gDNA that came from T cells, B-cell-depleted T cells, or PBMCs.

The sequenced sample consisted of peripheral blood. The TCR sequence derives from a woman of 80 years or more with active COVID-19. V gene TRBV6-6 combines with J gene TRBJ1-1; D is uncertain. CDR3 in amino acids: CASSLTAEAFF. CDR3 nucleotides: TGTGCCAGCAGCTTAACAGCTGAAGCTTTCTTT.